The clone carrying this T cell receptor beta chain showed up many times. During its preparation, the TCRbeta library received unique molecular identifiers. TCRdb independently ran MiXCR on the PCR reads; one entry per CDR3 protein. The data contain about 230,000 distinct CDR3 sequences, about a tenth of them singletons. The data originate from a study of T-cell reconstitution after alpha-beta-depleted transplantation in children. Germline loops: CDR1 DFQATT, CDR2 SNEGSKA (reference sequence). The V gene lost 6 bases and the J gene lost 6 bases, with 18 bases spanning the gap. The CDR3 runs to 13 residues.

The chain recombines TRBV20-1 with TRBJ2-7; tentatively, D is TRBD1 or TRBD2 (6 bases each). The receptor's source is a child younger than two with acute myeloid leukemia, due to receive a stem cell transplant. The specimen comprised PBMCs, sampled before TCRalphabeta/CD19-depleted stem cell transplant. The CDR3: CSAPIGGRSEQYF. The CDR3 DNA reads TGCAGTGCCCCGATCGGGGGCCGATCCGAGCAGTACTTC.